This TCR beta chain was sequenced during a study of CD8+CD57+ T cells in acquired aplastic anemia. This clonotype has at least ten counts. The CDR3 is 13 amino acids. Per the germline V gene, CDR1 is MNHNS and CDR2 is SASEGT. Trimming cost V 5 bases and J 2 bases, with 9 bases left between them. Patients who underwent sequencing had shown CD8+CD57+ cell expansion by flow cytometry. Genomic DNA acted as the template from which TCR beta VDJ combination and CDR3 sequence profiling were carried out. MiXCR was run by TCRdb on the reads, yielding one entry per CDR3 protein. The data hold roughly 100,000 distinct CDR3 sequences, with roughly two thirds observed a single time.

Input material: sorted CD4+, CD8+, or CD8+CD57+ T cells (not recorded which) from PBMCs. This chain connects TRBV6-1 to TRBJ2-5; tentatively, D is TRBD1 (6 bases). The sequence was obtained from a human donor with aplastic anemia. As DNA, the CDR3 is TGTGCCAGCAGTCGGACAGAGCAAGAGACCCAGTACTTC. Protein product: CASSRTEQETQYF.